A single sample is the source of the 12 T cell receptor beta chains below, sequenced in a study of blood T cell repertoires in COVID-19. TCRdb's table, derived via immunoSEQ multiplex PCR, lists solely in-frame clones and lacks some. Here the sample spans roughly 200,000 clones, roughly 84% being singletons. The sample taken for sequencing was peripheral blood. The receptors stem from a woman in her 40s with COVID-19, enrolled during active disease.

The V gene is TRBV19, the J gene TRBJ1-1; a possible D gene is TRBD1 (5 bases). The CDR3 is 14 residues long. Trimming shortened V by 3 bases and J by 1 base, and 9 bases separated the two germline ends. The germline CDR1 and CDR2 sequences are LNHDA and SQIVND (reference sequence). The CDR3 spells CASSIGGGNTEAFF. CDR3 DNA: TGTGCCAGTAGTATTGGGGGGGGGAACACTGAAGCTTTCTTT.

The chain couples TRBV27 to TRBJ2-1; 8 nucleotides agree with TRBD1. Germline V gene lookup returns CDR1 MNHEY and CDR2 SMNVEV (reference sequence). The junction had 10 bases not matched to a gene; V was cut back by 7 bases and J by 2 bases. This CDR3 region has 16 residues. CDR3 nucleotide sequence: TGTGCCAGCACCTCGACAGGGGACCTGACCTACAATGAGCAGTTCTTC. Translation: CASTSTGDLTYNEQFF.

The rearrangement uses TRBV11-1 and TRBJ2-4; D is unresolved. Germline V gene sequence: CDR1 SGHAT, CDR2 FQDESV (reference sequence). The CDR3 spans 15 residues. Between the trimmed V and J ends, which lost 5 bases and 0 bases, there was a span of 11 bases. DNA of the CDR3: TGTGCCAGCAGCCCTCAGATGTTAGCCAAAAACATTCAGTACTTC. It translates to CASSPQMLAKNIQYF.

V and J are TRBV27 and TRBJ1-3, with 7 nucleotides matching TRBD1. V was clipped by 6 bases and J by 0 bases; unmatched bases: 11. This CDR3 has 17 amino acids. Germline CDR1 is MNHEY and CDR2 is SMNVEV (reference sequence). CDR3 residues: CASSPTRGQSSGNTIYF. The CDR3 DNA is TGTGCCAGCAGCCCAACTCGGGGACAGAGCTCTGGAAACACCATATATTTT.

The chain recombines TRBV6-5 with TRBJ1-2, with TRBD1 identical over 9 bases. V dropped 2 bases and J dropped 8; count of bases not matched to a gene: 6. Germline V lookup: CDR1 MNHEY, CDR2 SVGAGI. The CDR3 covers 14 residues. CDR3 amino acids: CASSYITGGNGYTF. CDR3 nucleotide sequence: TGTGCCAGCAGTTACATAACAGGGGGCAACGGCTACACCTTC.

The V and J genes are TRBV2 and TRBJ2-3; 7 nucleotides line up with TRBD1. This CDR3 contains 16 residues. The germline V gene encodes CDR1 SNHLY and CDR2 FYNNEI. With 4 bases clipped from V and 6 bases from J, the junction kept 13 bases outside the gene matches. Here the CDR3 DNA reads TGTGCCAGCAGTGCCTTCCGGGACAGAACTTCTGATACGCAGTATTTT. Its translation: CASSAFRDRTSDTQYF.

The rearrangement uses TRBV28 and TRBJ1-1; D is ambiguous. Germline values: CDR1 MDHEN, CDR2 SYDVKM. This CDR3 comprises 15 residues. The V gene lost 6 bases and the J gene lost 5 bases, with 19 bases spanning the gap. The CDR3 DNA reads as TGTGCCAGCAGGCCCCGCGGGGTGGGGATTACTGAAGCTTTCTTT. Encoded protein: CASRPRGVGITEAFF.

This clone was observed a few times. The CDR3 region has the DNA TGTGCCAGTAGTATAGGAATAACTGACAGGGTCATCGCCTACGAGCAGTACTTC. Translated: CASSIGITDRVIAYEQYF. This rearrangement joins TRBV19 to TRBJ2-7; 7 nucleotides match TRBD1. Trimming took 1 base from V and 2 from J; bases not matched to a gene: 14. The CDR3 spans 18 residues. Germline CDR1 and CDR2: LNHDA and SQIVND (reference sequence).

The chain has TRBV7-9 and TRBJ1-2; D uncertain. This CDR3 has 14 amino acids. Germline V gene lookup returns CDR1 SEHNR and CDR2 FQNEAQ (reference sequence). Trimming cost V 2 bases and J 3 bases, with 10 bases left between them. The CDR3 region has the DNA TGTGCCAGCAGCTTACCTCAAGAGGACTATGGCTACACCTTC. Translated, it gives CASSLPQEDYGYTF.

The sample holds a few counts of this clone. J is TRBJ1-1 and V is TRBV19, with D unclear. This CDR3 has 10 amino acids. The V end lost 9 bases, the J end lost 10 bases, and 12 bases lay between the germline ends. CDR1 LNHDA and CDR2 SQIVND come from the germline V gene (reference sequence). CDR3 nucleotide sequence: TGTGCCAGCATCGGTGTTGGAGCTTTCTTT. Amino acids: CASIGVGAFF.

As DNA, the CDR3 is TGTGCCAGCAGCTTAGCCCCCATTACAGGGATAACTAATGAAAAACTGTTTTTT. It yields the protein CASSLAPITGITNEKLFF. V gene TRBV11-2 combines with J gene TRBJ1-4; TRBD1 is a possible D gene (6 bases). Trimming stripped 1 base from V and 1 base from J, with 16 bases between. The CDR3 spans 18 residues. Per germline, CDR1 SGHAT and CDR2 FQNNGV. The variable domain in full, with the rest retrieved from reference TRBV11-2 and TRBJ1-4, is EAGVAQSPRYKIIEKRQSVAFWCNPISGHATLYWYQQILGQGPKLLIQFQNNGVVDDSQLPKDRFSAERLKGVDSTLKIQPAKLEDSAVYLCASSLAPITGITNEKLFFGSGTQLSVL.

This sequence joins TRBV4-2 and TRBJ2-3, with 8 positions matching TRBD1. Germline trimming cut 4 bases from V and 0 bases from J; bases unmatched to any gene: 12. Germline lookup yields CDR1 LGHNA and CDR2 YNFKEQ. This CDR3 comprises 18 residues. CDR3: CASSRSLVDRASTDTQYF. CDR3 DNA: TGTGCCAGCAGCCGTTCCTTGGTGGACAGGGCCAGCACAGATACGCAGTATTTT.